These 23 T cell receptor beta chains came from one sample sequenced in a study of metastatic and nonmetastatic thyroid tumors (TCRdb year 2020). No treatment had been received by any patient before thyroid surgery. Receptor amplification or capture employed PCR. TCRdb lists the instrument as Illumina HiSeq 4000. Using fastp at Q25 and MiXCR, TCRdb reprocessed the public reads and kept productive beta chains. The sample table records roughly 50,000 clones; approximately 20% of these occur just once. The ten largest account for about 4% of the sample. Source material: blood. Receptors originate from a male donor with papillary thyroid cancer or a benign thyroid nodule (not recorded which). Some clones in this sample may be carry-over from other donors' samples.

This clone was counted only a few times. This chain joins TRBV10-1 and TRBJ2-4; D may correspond to TRBD1 or TRBD2 (6 bases each). The CDR3 is 17 amino acids. The V and J ends lost 2 bases and 2 bases respectively, with 16 bases between them. Germline CDR1 is WNHNN and CDR2 is SYGVQD (reference sequence). The CDR3 DNA reads TGCGCCAGCAGTGAGGGGGGGCTGGGCATGACCAAAAACATTCAGTACTTC. Translated, it gives CASSEGGLGMTKNIQYF.

In its sample, this clone was seen many times. The V and J genes are TRBV29-1 and TRBJ1-1; unclear D gene. The CDR3 has 15 residues. V gave up 4 bases and J gave up 0 bases, with 15 bases separating them. The germline CDR1 and CDR2 sequences are SQVTM and ANQGSEA. CDR3 sequence (DNA): TGCAGCGTTGGTCGCCCCCGAGGGATGAACACTGAAGCTTTCTTT. As protein: CSVGRPRGMNTEAFF.

The rearrangement uses TRBV20-1 and TRBJ2-7; tentatively, D is TRBD2 (6 bases). Germline CDR1 DFQATT, CDR2 SNEGSKA (reference sequence). This CDR3 spans 11 amino acids. CDR3: CISWSGDEQYF. CDR3 bases: TGCATCAGCTGGTCGGGGGACGAGCAGTACTTC.

The table lists this clone with many counts. The chain combines TRBV6-1 with TRBJ2-2; TRBD2 might be the D (5 bases). CDR3 length equals 14 residues. V was pared by 5 bases and J by 7 bases, with 14 bases between. Germline V lookup: CDR1 MNHNS, CDR2 SASEGT. CDR3 nucleotide sequence: TGTGCCAGCAGTCGTATTCCGGAGGTCGGGGAGCTGTTTTTT. Its translation: CASSRIPEVGELFF.

At least ten counts were recorded for this clone. This sequence joins TRBV19 and TRBJ2-2; TRBD2 matches 7 bases. The length of the CDR3 is 14 residues. Germline CDR1 reads LNHDA; CDR2 reads SQIVND (reference sequence). V lost 5 bases and J lost 3; bases outside the gene matches: 3. The CDR3 DNA reads as TGTGCCAGTAGTCTGGCGGGAGACACCGGGGAGCTGTTTTTT. Encoded protein: CASSLAGDTGELFF.

There are many counts of this clone. CDR3 bases: TGTGCCAGCAGCTCGAGGACTAGCGGTCACGAGCAGTACTTC. Protein: CASSSRTSGHEQYF. The chain combines TRBV7-8 with TRBJ2-7; 10 bases are a match to TRBD2. Germline lookup yields CDR1 SGHVS and CDR2 FQNEAQ. This CDR3 comprises 14 residues. Losses at the gene ends were 4 bases for V and 5 bases for J; bases not matched to a gene: 5.

This clone was counted ten times or more. The chain has TRBV12-5 and TRBJ2-1; tentatively, D is TRBD2 (6 bases). The CDR3 has 16 amino acids. Germline loops: CDR1 LGHNT, CDR2 FRNRAP. V was shortened by 0 bases and J by 4 bases, with 13 bases between the two germline ends. CDR3 DNA sequence: TGTGCTAGTGGTTTGGTAATAAAGGCGGGGTACAATGAGCAGTTCTTC. It is translated as CASGLVIKAGYNEQFF.

The V and J genes are TRBV6-1 and TRBJ2-4; 8 bases map to TRBD1. This CDR3 has 17 residues. Germline V lookup: CDR1 MNHNS, CDR2 SASEGT. V trimming: 6 bases; J trimming: 10 bases; junction bases outside the gene matches: 20. The CDR3 spells CASRPLQGARARKIQYF. CDR3 DNA sequence: TGTGCCAGCAGGCCGCTTCAGGGGGCGCGAGCCAGAAAGATTCAGTACTTC.

This clone was recorded many times. V and J are TRBV20-1 and TRBJ2-5; no clear D. Trimming left V 2 bases short and J 1 base short, with 8 bases between. CDR3 size: 13 residues. Germline values: CDR1 DFQATT, CDR2 SNEGSKA (reference sequence). Written as DNA, the CDR3 is TGCAGTGCTAGACGGCAGAGCCAAGAGACCCAGTACTTC. It translates to CSARRQSQETQYF.

There are many counts of this clone. J is TRBJ2-1 and V is TRBV6-5, with D perhaps TRBD1 (5 bases). Per germline, CDR1 MNHEY and CDR2 SVGAGI. The CDR3 is 16 amino acids. With 2 bases removed from V and 6 bases from J, the gap between germline ends came to 17 bases. The CDR3 DNA is TGTGCCAGCAGTTACGGATCCAGGGTGGGTCTCAATGAGCAGTTCTTC. Translation gives CASSYGSRVGLNEQFF.

This clone has ten or more counts. The V and J genes are TRBV27 and TRBJ2-3; D remains unclear. Germline V lookup: CDR1 MNHEY, CDR2 SMNVEV (reference sequence). The CDR3 covers 14 residues. V gave up 6 bases and J gave up 0 bases, with 10 bases separating them. The CDR3 nucleotides are TGTGCCAGCAGGCTGAGTACTAGCACAGATACGCAGTATTTT. Its protein product is CASRLSTSTDTQYF.

This clone occurred many times. The genes are TRBV12-3 or TRBV12-4 and TRBJ2-3; weak D call: TRBD2 (6 bases). The CDR3 extends over 13 amino acids. Trimming took off 7 bases at V and 6 bases at J, with 14 bases between the two ends. CDR3 residues: CASTIGGSDTQYF. As DNA, the CDR3 is TGTGCCAGCACAATTGGAGGGTCCGATACGCAGTATTTT.

The chain couples TRBV4-1 to TRBJ1-2, with D possibly matching TRBD1 (6 bases). The CDR3 length is 15 residues. Per germline, CDR1 MGHRA and CDR2 YSYEKL. The V end was cut by 1 base, the J end by 4 bases, with 13 bases between. The CDR3 protein is CASSQAGQGFYGYTF. The DNA for the CDR3 is TGCGCCAGCAGCCAAGCGGGACAAGGCTTCTATGGCTACACCTTC.

The sample holds many counts of this clone. V usage is TRBV3-1 and J usage is TRBJ1-1; 7 bases are a match to TRBD1. Trimming at V came to 4 bases and at J to 11 bases, leaving 7 bases not matched to a gene. CDR3 length equals 12 residues. Germline loops: CDR1 LGHDT, CDR2 YNNKEL (reference sequence). CDR3 DNA: TGTGCCAGCAGCCCCGGGGGGACAGCCGCTTTCTTT. It encodes CASSPGGTAAFF.

This clone was seen repeatedly, ten times or more. The chain recombines TRBV6-1 with TRBJ1-3; D ambiguous. There are 13 residues in the CDR3. Per germline, CDR1 MNHNS and CDR2 SASEGT. Trimming cost V 6 bases and J 0 bases, with 6 bases left between them. The CDR3 spells CASRRSSGNTIYF. For the CDR3, the DNA is TGTGCCAGCAGGCGGAGCTCTGGAAACACCATATATTTT.

This clone was observed at least ten times. The genes are TRBV4-1 and TRBJ2-7; D remains ambiguous. V gave up 9 bases and J gave up 1 base, with 19 bases separating them. The CDR3 loop spans 15 amino acids. CDR1 is MGHRA, CDR2 YSYEKL, per germline. CDR3 residues: CASGPVRLPSYEQYF. CDR3 sequence (DNA): TGCGCCAGTGGGCCAGTCCGCCTCCCTTCCTACGAGCAGTACTTC.

This clone occurred many times. The gene calls are TRBV28 and TRBJ2-5; D possibly matches TRBD1 or TRBD2 (5 bases each). CDR3 length: 13 residues. Germline assignment: CDR1 MDHEN and CDR2 SYDVKM. V lost 3 bases and J 5 bases, leaving 10 bases between the germline ends. As DNA, the CDR3 is TGTGCCAGCAGTTTTGGGGGTGGGGAGACCCAGTACTTC. Its translation: CASSFGGGETQYF.

The V and J genes are TRBV6-5 and TRBJ2-2, with D tentatively TRBD2 (5 bases). In germline, CDR1 is MNHEY, CDR2 SVGAGI. This CDR3 has 15 amino acids. V was trimmed by 4 bases and J by 2 bases, leaving 11 bases between them. DNA for the CDR3: TGTGCCAGCAGTTCAATGGGAGTTAACACCGGGGAGCTGTTTTTT. Encoded protein: CASSSMGVNTGELFF.

This chain connects TRBV30 to TRBJ1-6; D is unclear. The V end was cut by 5 bases, the J end by 10 bases, with 9 bases between. Germline V gives CDR1 GTSNPN, CDR2 SVGIG (reference sequence). CDR3 size: 11 residues. CDR3 DNA: TGTGCCTGGGGTCCCAGCTCACCCCTCCACTTT. This gives the protein CAWGPSSPLHF.

This clone was seen repeatedly, ten times or more. The same CDR3 can be traced to other DNA sequences in this sample. The chain employs TRBV6-1 and TRBJ2-7, with 9 bases matching TRBD1. V trimming: 5 bases; J trimming: 6 bases; junction bases outside the gene matches: 11. CDR3 length equals 15 residues. Per germline, CDR1 MNHNS and CDR2 SASEGT. For the CDR3, the DNA is TGTGCCAGCAGTTTATCGGGACAGGGTAGTGGCGAGCAGTACTTC. It encodes CASSLSGQGSGEQYF.

This clone was seen many times. The CDR3: CASSFRGFISYEQYF. CDR3 DNA: TGTGCCAGCAGTTTTCGGGGGTTCATCTCCTACGAGCAGTACTTC. The J gene is TRBJ2-7, the V gene TRBV12-3 or TRBV12-4; D is perhaps TRBD2 (6 bases). The CDR3 contains 15 residues. V was pared by 3 bases and J by 0 bases, with 12 bases between.

This clone came up a few times. Germline and junction disagree at one end, which may indicate a read error. The chain uses TRBV10-3 and TRBJ2-2; D unclear. This CDR3 region has 15 residues. The germline V gene has CDR1 ENHRY and CDR2 SYGVKD. The CDR3 region has the DNA TGTGCCGTCAGTGTCGGCAGTCCGAACACCGGGGAGCTGTTTTTT. Protein: CAVSVGSPNTGELFF.

This clone was picked up many times. The sample holds other DNA sequences that translate to the same CDR3. The chain combines TRBV29-1 with TRBJ2-3; 10 positions agree with TRBD2. Germline-derived CDR1 and CDR2 are SQVTM and ANQGSEA. V lost 1 base to trimming and J lost 2 bases; unmatched junction nucleotides: 6. This CDR3 spans 16 amino acids. The CDR3 DNA follows: TGCAGCGTTGAAGGTGAAGCGGGGGGGGACACAGATACGCAGTATTTT. Protein product: CSVEGEAGGDTDTQYF.